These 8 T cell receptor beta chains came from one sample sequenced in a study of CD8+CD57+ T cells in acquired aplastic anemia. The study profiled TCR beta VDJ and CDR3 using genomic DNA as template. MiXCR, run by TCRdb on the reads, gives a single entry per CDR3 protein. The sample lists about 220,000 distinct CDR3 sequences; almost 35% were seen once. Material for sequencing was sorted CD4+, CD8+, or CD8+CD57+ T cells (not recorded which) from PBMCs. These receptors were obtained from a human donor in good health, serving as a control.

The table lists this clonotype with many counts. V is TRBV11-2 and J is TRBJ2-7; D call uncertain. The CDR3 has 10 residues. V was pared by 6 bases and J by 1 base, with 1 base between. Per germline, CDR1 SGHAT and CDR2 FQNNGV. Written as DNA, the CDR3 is TGTGCCAGCAGTTCCTACGAGCAGTACTTC. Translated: CASSSYEQYF.

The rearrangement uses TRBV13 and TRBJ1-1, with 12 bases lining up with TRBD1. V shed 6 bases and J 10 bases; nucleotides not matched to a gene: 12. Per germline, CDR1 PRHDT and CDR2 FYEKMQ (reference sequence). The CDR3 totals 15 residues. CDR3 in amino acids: CASRLTGTGGWGAFF. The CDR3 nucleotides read TGTGCCAGCAGGCTTACCGGGACAGGGGGCTGGGGAGCTTTCTTT.

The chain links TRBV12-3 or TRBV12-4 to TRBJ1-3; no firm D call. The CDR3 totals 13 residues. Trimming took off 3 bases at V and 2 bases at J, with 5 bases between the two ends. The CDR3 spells CASSFLAGNTIYF. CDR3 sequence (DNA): TGTGCCAGCAGTTTCTTGGCTGGAAACACCATATATTTT.

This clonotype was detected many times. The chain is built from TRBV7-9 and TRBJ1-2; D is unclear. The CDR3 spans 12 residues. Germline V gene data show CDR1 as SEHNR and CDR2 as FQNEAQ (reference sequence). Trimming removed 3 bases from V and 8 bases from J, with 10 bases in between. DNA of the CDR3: TGTGCCAGCAGCTTTGAGGTACTCGGCTACACCTTC. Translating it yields CASSFEVLGYTF.

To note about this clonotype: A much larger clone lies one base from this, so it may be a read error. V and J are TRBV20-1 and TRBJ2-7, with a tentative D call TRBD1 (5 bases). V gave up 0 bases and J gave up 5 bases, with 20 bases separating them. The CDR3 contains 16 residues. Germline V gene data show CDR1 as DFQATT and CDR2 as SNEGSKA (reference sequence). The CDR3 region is CSARDLPRDGPHEQYF. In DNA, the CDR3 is TGCAGTGCTAGAGATCTCCCCAGGGATGGACCCCACGAGCAGTACTTC.

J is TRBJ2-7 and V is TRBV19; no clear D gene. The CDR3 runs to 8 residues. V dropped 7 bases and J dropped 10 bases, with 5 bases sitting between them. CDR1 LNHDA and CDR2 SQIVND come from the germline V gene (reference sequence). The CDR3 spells CASKSQYF. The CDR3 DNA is TGTGCCAGTAAATCACAGTACTTC.

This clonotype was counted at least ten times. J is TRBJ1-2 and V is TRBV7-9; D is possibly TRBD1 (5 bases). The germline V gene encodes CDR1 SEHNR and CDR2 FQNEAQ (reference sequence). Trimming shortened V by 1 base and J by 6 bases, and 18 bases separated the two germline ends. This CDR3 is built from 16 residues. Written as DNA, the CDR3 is TGTGCCAGCAGCTTAGGGGGGACCATTCTCCGGGATGGCTACACCTTC. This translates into CASSLGGTILRDGYTF.

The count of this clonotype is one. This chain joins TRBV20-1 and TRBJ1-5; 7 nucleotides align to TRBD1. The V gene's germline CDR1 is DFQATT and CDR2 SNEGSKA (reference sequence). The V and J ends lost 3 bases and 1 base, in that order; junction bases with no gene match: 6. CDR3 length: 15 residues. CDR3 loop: CSASIQGTSNQPQHF. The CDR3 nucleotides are TGCAGTGCTAGCATACAGGGGACAAGCAATCAGCCCCAGCATTTT.